This T cell receptor (beta chain) was found in a study of cytomegalovirus exposure and HLA in healthy donors. Study at large: Around 85 million unique TCR sequences came from HLA-typed donors in an early release. Overall study results and limits: In a later analysis, a genetic analysis reported fewer productive-TCR N-insertions in an Asian-associated ancestry cluster than the cohort average. Later genetic work tied a missense DCLRE1C variant to beta-chain V and J trimming.

As for this clone: Its antigen is undetermined.

The study sampled nominally healthy donors, though unrecorded immune exposures were likely. With 60 Vbeta and 13 Jbeta primers, the PCR was carried out. Measured with immunoSEQ multiplex PCR; TCRdb has only the in-frame clones, and not every one. The data hold 50,000 to 70,000 clones, with about 77% observed a single time. Sequences were obtained from PBMCs. The sequence came from a man younger than 45 in good health and CMV-seropositive.

The CDR3 DNA follows: TGTGCCTGGTCCAGGGGAGATGAAAAACTGTTTTTT. Translated, it gives CAWSRGDEKLFF. V and J are TRBV30 and TRBJ1-4; D possibly corresponds to TRBD1 (6 bases). This CDR3 has 12 amino acids. V lost 5 bases, J lost 6 bases, and 10 bases lay in between. Germline lookup yields CDR1 GTSNPN and CDR2 SVGIG (reference sequence).